This paragraph covers one T cell receptor (beta chain) sequence. An end of the junction differs from the germline gene, which may be a read error. The sample carries other DNA sequences with the same CDR3. This specimen belongs to a study of cytomegalovirus exposure and HLA in healthy donors. Amplification used 60 Vbeta primers and 13 Jbeta primers. The protocol was immunoSEQ multiplex PCR, while the TCRdb copy is restricted to in-frame clones and leaves out a portion. In the table there are 170,000 or so clones, under 85% of which are singletons. Germline V lookup: CDR1 SEHNR, CDR2 FQNEAQ (reference sequence). The CDR3 has 12 amino acids.

The V and J genes are TRBV7-9 and TRBJ1-2; D gene unclear. The sequenced material came from PBMCs. This TCR was sampled from a man aged 45-65 years in good health and CMV-seronegative. CDR3 sequence reads: CASSLGLRGYTF. The CDR3 DNA is TGCGCCAGCAGCTTAGGCCTACGCGGCTACACCTTC.